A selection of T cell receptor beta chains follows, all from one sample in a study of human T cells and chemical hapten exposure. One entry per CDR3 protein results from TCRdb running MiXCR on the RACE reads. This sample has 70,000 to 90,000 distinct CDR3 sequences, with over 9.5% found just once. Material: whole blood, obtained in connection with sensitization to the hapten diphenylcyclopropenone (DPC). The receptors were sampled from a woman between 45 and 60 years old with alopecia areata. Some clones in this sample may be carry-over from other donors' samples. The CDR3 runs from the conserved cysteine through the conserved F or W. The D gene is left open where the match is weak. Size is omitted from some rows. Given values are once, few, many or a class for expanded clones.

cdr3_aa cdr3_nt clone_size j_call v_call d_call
CASKSRETQYF TGTGCCAGCAAGAGCCGAGAGACCCAGTACTTC many TRBJ2-5 TRBV6-2/TRBV6-3 NA
CASSLPGARTDTQYF TGTGCCAGCAGTTTACCGGGGGCGCGCACAGATACGCAGTATTTT many TRBJ2-3 TRBV27 NA
CASSYAQAVSYEQYF TGTGCCAGCAGTTACGCCCAGGCAGTCTCCTACGAGCAGTACTTC NA TRBJ2-7 TRBV6-2/TRBV6-3 NA
CASTLDSYNEQFF TGTGCCAGCACCCTGGACTCCTACAATGAGCAGTTCTTC NA TRBJ2-1 TRBV2 NA
CASSLRVRTDTQYF TGCGCCAGCAGCTTGCGGGTGAGGACAGATACGCAGTATTTT many TRBJ2-3 TRBV5-1 NA
CAIRGGAGTSGRASYEQYF TGTGCCATCAGGGGAGGGGCCGGGACTAGCGGGAGGGCCTCCTACGAGCAGTACTTC many TRBJ2-7 TRBV10-3 TRBD2
CASSPGTIGKTQYF TGTGCCAGCAGCCCCGGGACTATTGGGAAGACCCAGTACTTC NA TRBJ2-5 TRBV7-2 TRBD2
CASTPKIGDRDQPQHF TGTGCCAGCACCCCAAAGATCGGGGACAGGGATCAGCCCCAGCATTTT few TRBJ1-5 TRBV12-3/TRBV12-4 TRBD1
CASSLRPASGSTDTQYF TGTGCCAGCAGTTTAAGGCCGGCTAGCGGGAGCACAGATACGCAGTATTTT NA TRBJ2-3 TRBV28 TRBD2
CASSKPLAGGPRNEQFF TGTGCCAGCAGTAAACCACTAGCGGGAGGGCCGCGAAATGAGCAGTTCTTC NA TRBJ2-1 TRBV21-1 NA
CASSFTRLAGGETQYF TGTGCCAGCAGCTTTACCCGACTAGCGGGGGGAGAGACCCAGTACTTC many TRBJ2-5 TRBV7-7 TRBD2
CASSKTADSPLHF TGTGCCAGCAGCAAGACAGCGGATTCACCCCTCCACTTT few TRBJ1-6 TRBV2 NA
CASSFSAGGSGPFTDTQYF TGTGCCAGCAGTTTCTCAGCTGGCGGGAGCGGTCCTTTCACAGATACGCAGTATTTT few TRBJ2-3 TRBV28 TRBD2
CAWRPSGRVHEQYF TGTGCCTGGAGGCCTAGCGGGAGGGTCCACGAGCAGTACTTC few TRBJ2-7 TRBV30 TRBD2
CASQSAGGLNEQFF TGTGCCAGCCAATCGGCGGGAGGGCTCAATGAGCAGTTCTTC many TRBJ2-1 TRBV28 TRBD2
CSAGPGGLRNEQFF TGCAGTGCTGGACCGGGCGGACTTCGAAATGAGCAGTTCTTC NA TRBJ2-1 TRBV20-1 NA
CASSFRLAGTAETQYF TGTGCCAGCAGCTTTCGGCTAGCGGGAACCGCAGAGACCCAGTACTTC few TRBJ2-5 TRBV13 TRBD2
CASSSGWLGEQYF TGTGCCAGCAGTTCCGGTTGGCTGGGTGAGCAGTACTTC NA TRBJ2-7 TRBV6-5 NA
CASRLQESTNEKLFF TGCGCCAGCAGATTACAGGAGTCGACTAATGAAAAACTGTTTTTT NA TRBJ1-4 TRBV5-1 NA
CSAREGQNTEAFF TGCAGTGCTAGGGAGGGTCAGAACACTGAAGCTTTCTTT NA TRBJ1-1 TRBV20-1 NA
CASSISRGTGELFF TGTGCCAGCAGCATAAGCAGGGGGACCGGGGAGCTGTTTTTT many TRBJ2-2 TRBV7-6 TRBD1
CASSLGVTRGDEQFF TGTGCCAGCAGCTTAGGAGTAACCCGCGGGGATGAGCAGTTCTTC few TRBJ2-1 TRBV7-9 NA
CSARKSFEAFF TGCAGTGCTAGGAAGTCTTTTGAAGCTTTCTTT many TRBJ1-1 TRBV20-1 NA
CASSQGQDLSYEQYF TGTGCCAGCAGCCAGGGACAGGACCTCTCCTACGAGCAGTACTTC few TRBJ2-7 TRBV7-9 TRBD1
CASSQVRGSSYNEQFF TGTGCCAGCAGCCAAGTACGTGGGAGCTCCTACAATGAGCAGTTCTTC few TRBJ2-1 TRBV4-2 NA
CAISESNGGVNEQFF TGTGCCATCAGTGAGTCCAACGGCGGAGTCAATGAGCAGTTCTTC NA TRBJ2-1 TRBV10-3 NA
CASTEAGGAGTEAFF TGTGCCAGCACGGAGGCAGGGGGCGCGGGCACTGAAGCTTTCTTT NA TRBJ1-1 TRBV25-1 TRBD1
CASRGGPLGYTF TGTGCCAGCCGCGGTGGCCCCCTTGGCTACACCTTC NA TRBJ1-2 TRBV6-5 NA
CSAPGVGSMNTEAFF TGCAGTGCTCCGGGTGTAGGGTCCATGAACACTGAAGCTTTCTTT many TRBJ1-1 TRBV20-1 NA
CASSLVLTDNEQFF TGTGCCAGCAGCTTAGTACTGACAGACAATGAGCAGTTCTTC NA TRBJ2-1 TRBV11-2 NA
CASSSPFDNEQFF TGTGCCAGCAGCAGCCCCTTCGACAATGAGCAGTTCTTC NA TRBJ2-1 TRBV7-2 NA
CASSFGSWSGRTDTQYF TGTGCCAGCAGCTTCGGGTCGTGGAGCGGACGCACAGATACGCAGTATTTT many TRBJ2-3 TRBV7-9 NA
CASSQVRSQETRYF TGTGCCAGCAGCCAAGTTCGAAGTCAAGAGACCCGGTACTTC NA TRBJ2-5 TRBV3-1 NA
CAISAGRSEAFF TGTGCCATCAGTGCCGGTCGTTCTGAAGCTTTCTTT NA TRBJ1-1 TRBV10-3 NA
CASSYSVAFRDNEQFF TGTGCCAGCAGTTACTCGGTAGCGTTCCGGGACAATGAGCAGTTCTTC few TRBJ2-1 TRBV6-2/TRBV6-3 NA
CASSIQASTDTQYF TGTGCCAGTAGTATCCAGGCAAGCACAGATACGCAGTATTTT many TRBJ2-3 TRBV19 NA
CASRIAGSSYNEQFF TGCGCCAGCAGAATAGCGGGGAGCTCCTACAATGAGCAGTTCTTC NA TRBJ2-1 TRBV5-1 TRBD2